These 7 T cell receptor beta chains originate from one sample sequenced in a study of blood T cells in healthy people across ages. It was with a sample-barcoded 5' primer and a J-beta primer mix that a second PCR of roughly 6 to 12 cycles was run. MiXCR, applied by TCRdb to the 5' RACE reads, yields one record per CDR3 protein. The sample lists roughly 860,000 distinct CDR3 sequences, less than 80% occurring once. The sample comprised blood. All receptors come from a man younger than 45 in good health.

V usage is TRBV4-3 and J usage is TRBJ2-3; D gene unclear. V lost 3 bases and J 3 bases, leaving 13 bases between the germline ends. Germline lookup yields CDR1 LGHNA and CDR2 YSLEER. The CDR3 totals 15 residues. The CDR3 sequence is CASSHTPSSTDTQYF. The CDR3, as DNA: TGCGCCAGCAGCCATACGCCTAGTTCAACAGATACGCAGTATTTT.

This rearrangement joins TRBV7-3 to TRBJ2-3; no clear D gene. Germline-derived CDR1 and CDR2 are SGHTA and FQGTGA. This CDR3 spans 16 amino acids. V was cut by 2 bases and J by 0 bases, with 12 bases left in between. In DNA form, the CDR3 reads TGTGCCAGCAGCTTATTAAGCGCGGCTAGCACAGATACGCAGTATTTT. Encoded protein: CASSLLSAASTDTQYF.

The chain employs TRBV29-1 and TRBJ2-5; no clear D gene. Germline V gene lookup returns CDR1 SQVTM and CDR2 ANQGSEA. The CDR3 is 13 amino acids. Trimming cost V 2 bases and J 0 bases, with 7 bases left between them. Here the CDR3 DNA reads TGCAGCGTTGAAAATTGGTACCAAGAGACCCAGTACTTC. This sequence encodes CSVENWYQETQYF.

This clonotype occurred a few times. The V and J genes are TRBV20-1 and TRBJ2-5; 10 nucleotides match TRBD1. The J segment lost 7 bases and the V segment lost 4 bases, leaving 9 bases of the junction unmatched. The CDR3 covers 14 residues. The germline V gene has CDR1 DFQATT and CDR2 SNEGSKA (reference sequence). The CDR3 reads CSAIGQGGFGTQYF. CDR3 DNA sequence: TGCAGTGCTATTGGACAGGGGGGCTTCGGGACCCAGTACTTC.

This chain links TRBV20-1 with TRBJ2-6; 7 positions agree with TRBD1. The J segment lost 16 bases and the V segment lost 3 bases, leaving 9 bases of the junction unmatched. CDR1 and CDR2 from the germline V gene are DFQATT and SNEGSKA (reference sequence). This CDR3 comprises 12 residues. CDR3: CSARTDRRPLTF. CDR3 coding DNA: TGCAGTGCTAGGACGGACAGGCGTCCTCTGACTTTC.

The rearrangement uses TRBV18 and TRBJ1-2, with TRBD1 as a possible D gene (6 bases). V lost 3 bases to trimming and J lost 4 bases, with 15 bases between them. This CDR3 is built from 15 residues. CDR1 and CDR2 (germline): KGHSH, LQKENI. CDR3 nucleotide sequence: TGTGCCAGCTCACCGTCGGACAGTCGCGGCTATGGCTACACCTTC. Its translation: CASSPSDSRGYGYTF.

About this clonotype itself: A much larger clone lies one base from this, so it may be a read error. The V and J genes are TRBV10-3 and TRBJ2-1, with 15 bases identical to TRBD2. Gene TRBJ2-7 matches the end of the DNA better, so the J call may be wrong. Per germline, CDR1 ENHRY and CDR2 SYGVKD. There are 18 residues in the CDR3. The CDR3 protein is CATKGLAGGRYSYNEQYF. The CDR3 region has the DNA TGTGCCACCAAGGGACTAGCGGGGGGTCGTTACTCCTACAATGAGCAGTACTTC.